Here is one T cell receptor beta chain with its context. Its cognate antigen is unknown. This clone may be a read error of a much larger clone one base away. The sample originates from a study of identical twins. Trimming shortened V by 4 bases and J by 5 bases, and 13 bases separated the two germline ends. The CDR3 consists of 14 residues. Germline CDR1 MNHEY, CDR2 SVGAGI. Whole-study results and caveats: Zero-insertion findings could be partly confounded by invariant cells (MAIT and iNKT cells).

All donors comprised healthy Caucasians. A universal primer binding site was introduced by template switching. The final cDNA contained unique molecular identifiers. TCRdb re-called the 5' RACE reads through MiXCR, storing one row per CDR3 protein. The sample shows some 630,000 distinct CDR3 sequences, under 8.5% of them seen only once. These records were also assigned to another study, of yellow fever vaccine responses in identical twins.

Sequencing input: PBMCs. V usage is TRBV6-5 and J usage is TRBJ2-3; D might be TRBD1 or TRBD2, each matching 5 bases. This TCR derives from a woman aged 18-29 years in good health. CDR3 nucleotide sequence: TGTGCCAGCAGTTTGGGACGGATCATAGATACGCAGTATTTT. Its translation: CASSLGRIIDTQYF.